This paragraph covers one TCR beta chain sequence. Its antigen is unidentified. The sample comes from a study of T cells in Graves' hyperthyroidism and ophthalmopathy. About the research overall: Before any treatment, at initial diagnosis, peripheral blood was collected.

V lost 0 bases, J lost 3 bases, and 2 bases stayed unmatched. The CDR3 covers 16 residues. Germline CDR1 is LGHNA and CDR2 is YNFKEQ. TCR beta CDR3 regions were amplified from RNA. First-round RT-PCR of the TCR CDR3 relied on the HTBI primer set. MiXCR was run by TCRdb on the multiplex PCR reads, yielding one entry per CDR3 protein. The table lists 450,000 to 650,000 distinct CDR3 sequences, roughly 17% of them singletons. Broader study findings: Most thyroid-expanded clonotypes above 0.001 were also found in blood.

The sequenced sample was blood. The TCR was taken from a woman aged 18-30 years with Graves' ophthalmopathy. V and J are TRBV4-2 and TRBJ2-1; 10 nucleotides align to TRBD1. The CDR3 loop is CASSQDRDRGYNEQFF. CDR3 coding DNA: TGTGCCAGCAGCCAAGATAGGGACAGGGGCTACAATGAGCAGTTCTTC.